These T cell receptor beta chains were read from a single sample in a study of blood T cell repertoires in COVID-19. Clones were read by immunoSEQ multiplex PCR, and TCRdb kept only the in-frame ones, dropping some. The data show fewer than 400,000 clones, with approximately 83% seen just once and around 2.2% held by the top ten. Sequenced input: PBMCs or T cells enriched from blood (not recorded which). The receptors originated from a man aged 30 to 45 who had recovered from COVID-19. Each CDR3 is given with its conserved first and last residue. A D gene is named only where the DNA matches it firmly. Only some rows state a clone size, as once, few, many or a class for expanded clones.

D	size	J	V	DNA	CDR3
TRBD1	few	TRBJ1-5	TRBV2	TGTGCCAGCAGGGGACAGGGGGTCCAGCCCCAGCATTTT	CASRGQGVQPQHF
NA	NA	TRBJ2-5	TRBV11-2	TGTGCCAGCAGCAACTCCATACAAGAGACCCAGTACTTC	CASSNSIQETQYF
NA	NA	TRBJ2-1	TRBV7-3	TGTGCCAGCAGCTTATTAGTTGGCGGTGGCGTCAATGAGCAGTTCTTC	CASSLLVGGGVNEQFF
NA	NA	TRBJ2-2	TRBV7-8	TGTGCCAGCAGCACCCGCAGGGGGGCTAACACCGGGGAGCTGTTTTTT	CASSTRRGANTGELFF
NA	NA	TRBJ1-4	TRBV3-1/TRBV3-2	TGTGCCAGCAGTCGAAGCTTAAATGAAAAACTGTTTTTT	CASSRSLNEKLFF
NA	NA	TRBJ1-1	TRBV11-2	TGTGCCAGCAGCTTAGCAGGGGACCCTGAAGCTTTCTTT	CASSLAGDPEAFF
TRBD2	few	TRBJ2-3	TRBV5-8	TGTGCCAGCAGCTGGGCGGGGGGGACAGATACGCAGTATTTT	CASSWAGGTDTQYF
NA	few	TRBJ1-2	TRBV30	TGTGCCTGGAGCCGGGAATATGGCTACACCTTC	CAWSREYGYTF
NA	NA	TRBJ2-7	TRBV7-2	TGTGCCAGCAGCTTGGCGGGGGCGGGCGAGCAGTACTTC	CASSLAGAGEQYF
TRBD1	NA	TRBJ1-5	TRBV18	TGTGCCAGCTCACCACCACTGGACAGGGGAGAGATAAGCAATCAGCCCCAGCATTTT	CASSPPLDRGEISNQPQHF
NA	NA	TRBJ1-6	TRBV21-1	TGTGCCAGCAGCAATAGGCAGGGTTGTAATTCACCCCTCCACTTT	CASSNRQGCNSPLHF
NA	NA	TRBJ2-3	TRBV4-2	TGTGCCAGCAGCCGGGCAAAACTCACAGATACGCAGTATTTT	CASSRAKLTDTQYF
NA	once	TRBJ1-4	TRBV30	TGTGCCTGGAGCCGAGGCGCGTTGGGCAGGGTGGTTTTT	CAWSRGALGRVVF
NA	NA	TRBJ2-7	TRBV2	TGTGCCAGCAGTGAACGGTCGGGGGTCTACGAGCAGTACTTC	CASSERSGVYEQYF
NA	NA	TRBJ1-1	TRBV5-1	TGCGCCAGCAGCGGAACCCAGGGGAACACTGAAGCTTTCTTT	CASSGTQGNTEAFF
TRBD1	NA	TRBJ1-2	TRBV11-1	TGTGCCAGCAGCTCGGGACAGACGTATGGCTACACCTTC	CASSSGQTYGYTF
TRBD1	NA	TRBJ1-2	TRBV6-5	TGTGCCAGCAGCCTCTACTCGACAGGGGGCTATGGCTACACCTTC	CASSLYSTGGYGYTF
NA	NA	TRBJ2-4	TRBV21-1	TGTGCCAGCAGCAGACTACAGGGCTTAGCCAAAAACATTCAGTACTTC	CASSRLQGLAKNIQYF
TRBD1	NA	TRBJ1-4	TRBV7-2	TGTGCCAGCAGCTTATGGACAGGGATTGATGAAAAACTGTTTTTT	CASSLWTGIDEKLFF
NA	once	TRBJ2-7	TRBV6-2/TRBV6-3	TGTGCCAGCAGTTACTCGGCGGGGAAACCGAACGAGCAGTACTTC	CASSYSAGKPNEQYF
NA	NA	TRBJ2-5	TRBV7-3	TGTGCCAGCAGGGCCACGACGGGGGAGACCCAGTACTTC	CASRATTGETQYF
NA	NA	TRBJ2-7	TRBV15	TGTGCCACCACCCGGGACATTTCCTCCTACGAGCAGTACTTC	CATTRDISSYEQYF
NA	NA	TRBJ1-1	TRBV29-1	TGCAGCGGGACAGCTAGACCGAACACTGAAGCTTTCTTT	CSGTARPNTEAFF
NA	NA	TRBJ1-1	TRBV14	TGTGCCAGCAGCCGGGTGGGGAGAACTGAAGCTTTCTTT	CASSRVGRTEAFF
TRBD1	NA	TRBJ2-1	TRBV6-2/TRBV6-3	TGTGCCAGCAGTTCCGGGACAGGGGGGTACAATGAGCAGTTCTTC	CASSSGTGGYNEQFF
TRBD1	NA	TRBJ1-4	TRBV27	TGTGCCAGCAGTTTCCAGGGGGATGAAAAACTGTTTTTT	CASSFQGDEKLFF
NA	NA	TRBJ2-2	TRBV2	TGTGCCAGCAGGGTAGCGGAAGCGAACACCGGGGAGCTGTTTTTT	CASRVAEANTGELFF
TRBD1	NA	TRBJ1-2	TRBV14	TGTGCCAGCAGCCAAGTCAGGACAGGGGACAAACCTAACTATGGCTACACCTTC	CASSQVRTGDKPNYGYTF